This T cell receptor beta chain comes out of a study of cytomegalovirus exposure and HLA in healthy donors. Repertoires were generated with immunoSEQ multiplex PCR, while TCRdb's copy carries only in-frame clones and drops some. The data show 140,000 to 150,000 clones, about 95% seen once. As to this clone: The antigen is not known.

Study findings and constraints: Reportedly, cytomegalovirus status was diagnosed with high sensitivity and specificity. For most TCR sequences rarity was the rule, although some public TCRs occurred in many donors. In vitro work confirmed that a few CMV-associated chains recognize CMV antigens. Some TCR beta chains (roughly 160 of them) were listed as cytomegalovirus-associated.

This CDR3 comprises 16 residues. J was trimmed by 4 bases and V by 0 bases; bases with no gene match: 4. Germline-derived CDR1 and CDR2 are SGHTA and FQGTGA. This receptor was identified in a man between 18 and 29 years old in good health and CMV-seropositive. Sequenced: PBMCs. This chain uses TRBV7-3 with TRBJ1-1, with 11 bases aligning to TRBD1. This chain's CDR3 is CASSLTGTGGFTEAFF. The CDR3 DNA is TGTGCCAGCAGCTTAACCGGGACAGGGGGTTTCACTGAAGCTTTCTTT.